This T cell receptor (beta chain) is from a study of OX40 agonist ivuxolimab in advanced cancers. For the study at large: Patients received the agonistic anti-OX40 (CD134) antibody ivuxolimab. Intravenous ivuxolimab at 0.01 to 10 mg/kg was given to patients every 2 weeks.

V lost 4 bases to trimming and J lost 0 bases, with 13 bases between them. The CDR3 runs 16 residues. CDR1 SGHTA and CDR2 FQGNSA come from the germline V gene. Repertoires were generated with immunoSEQ multiplex PCR, while TCRdb's copy carries only in-frame clones and drops some. The sample holds fewer than 100,000 clones, roughly nine tenths seen once. Sequencing used CD4+ or CD8+ T cells sorted from blood, obtained in a trial of the OX40 agonist ivuxolimab. The sequence was obtained from an adult with an advanced solid tumor such as melanoma, head and neck, liver or kidney cancer. The chain is built from TRBV7-2 and TRBJ1-5; TRBD1 is a possible D gene (5 bases). CDR3 nucleotide sequence: TGTGCCAGCAGCTCCGGGACGGTGTATAGCAATCAGCCCCAGCATTTT. Its protein product is CASSSGTVYSNQPQHF.